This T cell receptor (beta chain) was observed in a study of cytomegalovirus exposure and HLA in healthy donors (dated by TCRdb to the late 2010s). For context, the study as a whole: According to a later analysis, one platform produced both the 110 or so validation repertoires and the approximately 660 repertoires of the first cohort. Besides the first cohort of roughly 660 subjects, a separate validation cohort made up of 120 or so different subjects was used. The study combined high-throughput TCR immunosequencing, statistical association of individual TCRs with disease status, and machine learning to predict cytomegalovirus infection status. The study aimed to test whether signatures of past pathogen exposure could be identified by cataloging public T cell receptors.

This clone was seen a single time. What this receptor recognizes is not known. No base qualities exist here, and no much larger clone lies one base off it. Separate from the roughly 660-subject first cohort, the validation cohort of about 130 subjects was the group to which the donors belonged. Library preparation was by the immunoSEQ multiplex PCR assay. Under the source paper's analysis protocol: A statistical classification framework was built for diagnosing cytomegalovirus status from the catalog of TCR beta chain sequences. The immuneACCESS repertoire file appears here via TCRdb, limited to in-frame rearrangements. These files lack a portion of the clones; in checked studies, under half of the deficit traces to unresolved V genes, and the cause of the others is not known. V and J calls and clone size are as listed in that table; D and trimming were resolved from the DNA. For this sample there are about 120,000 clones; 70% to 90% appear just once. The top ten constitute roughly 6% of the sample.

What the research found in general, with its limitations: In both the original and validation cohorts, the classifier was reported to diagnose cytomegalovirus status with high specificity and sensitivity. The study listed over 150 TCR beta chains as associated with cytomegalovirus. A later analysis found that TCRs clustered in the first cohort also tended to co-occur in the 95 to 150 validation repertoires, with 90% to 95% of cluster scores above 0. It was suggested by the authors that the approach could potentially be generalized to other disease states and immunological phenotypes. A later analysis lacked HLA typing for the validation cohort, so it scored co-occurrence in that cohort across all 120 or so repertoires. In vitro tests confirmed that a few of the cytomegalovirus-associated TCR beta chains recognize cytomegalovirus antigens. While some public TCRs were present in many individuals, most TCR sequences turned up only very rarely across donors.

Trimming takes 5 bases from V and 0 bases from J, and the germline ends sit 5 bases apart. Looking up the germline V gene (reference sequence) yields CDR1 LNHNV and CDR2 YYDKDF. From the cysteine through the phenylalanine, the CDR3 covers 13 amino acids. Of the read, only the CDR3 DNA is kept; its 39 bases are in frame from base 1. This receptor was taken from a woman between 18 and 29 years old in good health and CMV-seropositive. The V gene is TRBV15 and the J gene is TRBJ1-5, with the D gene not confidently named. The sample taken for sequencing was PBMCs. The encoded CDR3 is CATSLSSNQPQHF. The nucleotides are TGTGCCACCAGCCTTAGTAGCAATCAGCCCCAGCATTTT. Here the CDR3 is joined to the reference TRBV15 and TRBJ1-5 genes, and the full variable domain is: DAMVIQNPRYQVTQFGKPVTLSCSQTLNHNVMYWYQQKSSQAPKLLFHYYDKDFNNEADTPDNFQSRRPNTSFCFLDIRSPGLGDTAMYLCATSLSSNQPQHFGDGTRLSIL.